This T cell receptor (beta chain) was found in a study of shared clonotypes between healthy human individuals. Overall study findings and caveats: Sorted-subset sequencing, rarefaction showed, was incomplete despite large depth. Generally, estimated richness proved larger in naive subsets than it did in memory subsets.

Naive CD8 cells comprised CD45RO-negative, CCR7-positively selected cells, excluding terminally differentiated effector memory CD45RA+ cells. As regards this clone: Its antigen is still unknown.

V lost 4 bases and J 5 bases, leaving 19 bases between the germline ends. Germline V gene data show CDR1 as SGDLS and CDR2 as YYNGEE. CDR3 length equals 15 residues. Deep-level settings were used for running the assay. Clones were read by immunoSEQ multiplex PCR, and TCRdb kept only the in-frame ones, dropping some. The repertoire holds about 1.9 million clones, roughly 95% seen once, with roughly 1.7% in the top ten. Sequencing input: naive CD8+ T cells from PBMCs. This chain links TRBV9 with TRBJ2-7; D assignment may be TRBD1 or TRBD2 (5 bases each). The source is a young man in good health. Some clones in this sample may be carry-over from other donors' samples. CDR3 sequence reads: CASSPINGGTDEQYF. DNA of the CDR3: TGTGCCAGCAGCCCCATAAATGGGGGTACGGACGAGCAGTACTTC.